This entry describes one T cell receptor (beta chain). Its antigen is currently unknown. The record originates from a study of blood T cells in healthy people across ages. A J-beta primer mix and a sample-barcoded 5' primer were used in a second PCR of about 7 to 12 cycles. A single record per CDR3 protein comes from TCRdb applying MiXCR to the 5' RACE reads. This sample has about 680,000 distinct CDR3 sequences, with approximately 49% found just once. No fewer than 5.5 micrograms of total RNA were isolated from every sample. The CDR3 totals 12 residues. The germline CDR1 and CDR2 sequences are SQVTM and ANQGSEA. General study results and limits: Relative to aged donors, long-lived donors carried more naive CD4+ cells and displayed higher diversity. Any changes in expanded clonotypes were possibly confounded, as donor CMV status remained unknown. Per million T cells, TCR beta diversity dropped about linearly as age rose.

The receptor comes from a woman in her fifties or sixties in good health. V gene TRBV29-1 combines with J gene TRBJ2-5; D remains ambiguous. The DNA end is more similar to TRBJ2-7, so the J call may be wrong. Specimen: blood. The CDR3 loop is CSAASDQDEQYF. In DNA form, the CDR3 reads TGCAGCGCTGCCTCAGACCAGGACGAGCAGTACTTC.